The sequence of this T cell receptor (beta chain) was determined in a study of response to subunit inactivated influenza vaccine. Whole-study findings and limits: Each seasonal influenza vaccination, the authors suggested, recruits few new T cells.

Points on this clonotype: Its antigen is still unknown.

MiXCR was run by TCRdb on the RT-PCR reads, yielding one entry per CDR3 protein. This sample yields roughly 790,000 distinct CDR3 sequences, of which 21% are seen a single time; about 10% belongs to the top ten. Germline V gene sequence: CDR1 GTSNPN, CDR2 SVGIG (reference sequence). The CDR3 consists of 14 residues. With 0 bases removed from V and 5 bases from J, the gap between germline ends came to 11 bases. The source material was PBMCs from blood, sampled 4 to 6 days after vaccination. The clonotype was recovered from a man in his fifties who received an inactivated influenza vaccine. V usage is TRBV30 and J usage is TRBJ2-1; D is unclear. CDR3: CAWSVGLGNNEQFF. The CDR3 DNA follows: TGTGCCTGGAGTGTAGGTCTCGGAAACAATGAGCAGTTCTTC.